Listed below are T cell receptor beta chains from one sample, sequenced in a study of cytotoxic CD8 clonotypes in ibrutinib-treated CLL. TCRdb's copy holds only in-frame clones and misses some; the assay was immunoSEQ multiplex PCR. This sample has some 200,000 clones, with over 55% found just once. Here the sequenced sample was PBMCs, taken after 24 months of ibrutinib treatment. The receptors shown here come from a human donor with chronic lymphocytic leukemia. Each CDR3 is given with its conserved first and last residue. A D gene is named only where the DNA matches it firmly. Rows may omit the clone size; those that give it use once, few, many or a size class.

d_gene,abundance,v_gene,len,j_gene,CDR3nt,CDR3aa
-,-,TRBV7-9,13,TRBJ1-2,TGTGCCAGCAGCACCCGGGAAAACTATGGCTACACCTTC,CASSTRENYGYTF
-,-,TRBV5-1,14,TRBJ1-1,TGCGCCAGCAGCTCGCAGGGGTGGAACACTGAAGCTTTCTTT,CASSSQGWNTEAFF
TRBD2,-,TRBV27,15,TRBJ2-1,TGTGCCAGCAGGCGAGCGGGATCCAACCGTAATGAGCAGTTCTTC,CASRRAGSNRNEQFF
-,-,TRBV5-1,15,TRBJ2-1,TGCGCCAGCAGCTCGGTGGCCTTCAGTGGGAATGAGCAGTTCTTC,CASSSVAFSGNEQFF
-,-,TRBV18,15,TRBJ2-3,TGTGCCAGCTCCACCACCCCTAGTTCCACAGATACGCAGTATTTT,CASSTTPSSTDTQYF
TRBD2,-,TRBV25-1,15,TRBJ2-1,TGTGCCAGCAGAGAGGCGGGAGGGCCGAACAATGAGCAGTTCTTC,CASREAGGPNNEQFF
-,-,TRBV6-5,13,TRBJ2-4,TGTGCCAGCAGTTACCGGGACGGGTACATTCAGTACTTC,CASSYRDGYIQYF
-,-,TRBV19,16,TRBJ2-1,TGTGCCAGTAGTATCTCCCGGGACCCAAAATACAATGAGCAGTTCTTC,CASSISRDPKYNEQFF
-,-,TRBV4-1,14,TRBJ1-2,TGCGCCAGCAGCCAAGACGGCAGAAACTATGGCTACACCTTC,CASSQDGRNYGYTF
-,-,TRBV10-1,13,TRBJ1-2,TGCGCCAGCAGTGCAGAGACGGCCTATGGCTACACCTTC,CASSAETAYGYTF
-,few,TRBV6-5,14,TRBJ1-2,TGTGCCAGCAGTTACAATGGGCAGGACTATGGCTACACCTTC,CASSYNGQDYGYTF
TRBD2,-,TRBV10-2,12,TRBJ2-2,TGCGCCAGCGGGAGGGTTACCGGGGAGCTGTTTTTT,CASGRVTGELFF
-,-,TRBV5-1,17,TRBJ2-2,TGCGCCAGCAGCTTGTCAGTTGGAGCGGGGAACACCGGGGAGCTGTTTTTT,CASSLSVGAGNTGELFF
-,-,TRBV4-1,15,TRBJ1-2,TGCGCCAGCAGCCAAGCGGGAGAACGACGCTATGGCTACACCTTC,CASSQAGERRYGYTF
TRBD1,few,TRBV19,13,TRBJ1-5,TGTGCCACCGGGACAGGGGCCCGCCAGCCCCAGCATTTT,CATGTGARQPQHF
-,-,TRBV5-1,16,TRBJ2-1,TGCGCCAGCAGCTTCACAACCCAGGTGGCTTACAATGAGCAGTTCTTC,CASSFTTQVAYNEQFF
TRBD2,-,TRBV9,16,TRBJ2-2,TGTGCCAGCAGCGTAGGACTAGCGGGCCACCCCGGGGAGCTGTTTTTT,CASSVGLAGHPGELFF
-,-,TRBV5-4,13,TRBJ2-5,TGTGCCAGCAGCTTGGACAGGGTAGCGACCCAGTACTTC,CASSLDRVATQYF
-,-,TRBV7-2,12,TRBJ2-1,TGTGCCAGCAGCACCTCCTTAGGTCGTGCGTTCTTC,CASSTSLGRAFF
TRBD2,once,TRBV7-9,14,TRBJ2-7,TGTGCCAGCAGCTTAGAGGTCGGGAGGGTCGCGCAGTACTTC,CASSLEVGRVAQYF
TRBD2,-,TRBV18,17,TRBJ2-1,TGTGCCAGCTCACCAACCGGGATAGCGGGAGGGCCGGATGAGCAGTTCTTC,CASSPTGIAGGPDEQFF
-,-,TRBV30,13,TRBJ1-2,TGTGCCTGGAGTGGGTCAGGGGTGGGAGGCTACACCTTC,CAWSGSGVGGYTF
-,-,TRBV5-1,11,TRBJ1-2,TGCGCCAGCAGCTTGGAGGGAGGCTACACCTTC,CASSLEGGYTF
-,few,TRBV5-4,12,TRBJ2-3,TGTGCCAGCAGCTTCGCTACAGATACGCAGTATTTT,CASSFATDTQYF
TRBD1,once,TRBV15,14,TRBJ2-4,TGTGCCACCAGCAGAGACCGGGACAGAAACATTCAGTACTTC,CATSRDRDRNIQYF
-,-,TRBV19,15,TRBJ1-5,TGTGCCAGCGACCCAAGGATATTTAGCAATCAGCCCCAGCATTTT,CASDPRIFSNQPQHF
-,-,TRBV18,14,TRBJ2-1,TGTGCCAGCTCGCCGGCGGGGATCTACAATGAGCAGTTCTTC,CASSPAGIYNEQFF
TRBD2,-,TRBV11-2,16,TRBJ2-1,TGTGCCAGCAGCTTAGGTGAACTAGCGGGTGTTGCTGAGCAGTTCTTC,CASSLGELAGVAEQFF
TRBD1,-,TRBV5-1,14,TRBJ2-3,TGCGCCAGCATGATGGACAGGCTCACAGATACGCAGTATTTT,CASMMDRLTDTQYF
TRBD1,-,TRBV4-2,15,TRBJ2-5,TGTGCCAGCAGCCAAAGAGGGACAGACCAAGAGACCCAGTACTTC,CASSQRGTDQETQYF
TRBD1,-,TRBV9,15,TRBJ1-4,TGTGCCAGCAGCGTTTTGGGACAGGCAGGGGAAAAACTGTTTTTT,CASSVLGQAGEKLFF
TRBD2,-,TRBV5-1,17,TRBJ2-5,TGCGCCAGCAGCCCAGGACTAGCGGGAGCGCGCCAAGAGACCCAGTACTTC,CASSPGLAGARQETQYF
TRBD2,-,TRBV4-1,15,TRBJ2-5,TGCGCCAGCAGCCAAGGCGTGACTAGCAGGGAGACCCAGTACTTC,CASSQGVTSRETQYF
TRBD1,-,TRBV19,12,TRBJ1-2,TGTGCCACGCTGACAGGGGGCCATGGCTACACCTTC,CATLTGGHGYTF
TRBD2,-,TRBV30,13,TRBJ2-7,TGTGCCTGGAAGTTCAGCGGGAGTTACGAGCAGTACTTC,CAWKFSGSYEQYF
-,-,TRBV29-1,15,TRBJ2-3,TGCAGCGTACGAACGTCGGGCGCGCGCACAGATACGCAGTATTTT,CSVRTSGARTDTQYF
TRBD2,-,TRBV5-6,15,TRBJ2-1,TGTGCCAGCAGCTTGGCGCTAGCGGGGCTAAATGAGCAGTTCTTC,CASSLALAGLNEQFF
TRBD2,-,TRBV7-3,16,TRBJ2-1,TGTGCCAGCAGCTTAGCAGCGGGAGGGATCGACAATGAGCAGTTCTTC,CASSLAAGGIDNEQFF